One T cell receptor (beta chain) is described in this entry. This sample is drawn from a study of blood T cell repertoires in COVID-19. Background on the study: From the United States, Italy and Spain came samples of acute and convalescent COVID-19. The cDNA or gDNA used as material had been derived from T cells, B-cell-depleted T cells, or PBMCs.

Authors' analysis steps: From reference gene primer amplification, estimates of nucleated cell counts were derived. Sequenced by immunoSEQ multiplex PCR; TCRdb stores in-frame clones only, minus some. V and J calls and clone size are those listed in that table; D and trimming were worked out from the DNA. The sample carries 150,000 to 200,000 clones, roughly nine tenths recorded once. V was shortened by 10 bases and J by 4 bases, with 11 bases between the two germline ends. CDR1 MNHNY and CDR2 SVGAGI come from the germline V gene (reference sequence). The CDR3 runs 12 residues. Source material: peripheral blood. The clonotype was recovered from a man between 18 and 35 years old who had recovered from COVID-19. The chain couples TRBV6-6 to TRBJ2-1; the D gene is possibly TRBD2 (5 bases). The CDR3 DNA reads TGTGCCACTAGGGAGTATTACAATGAGCAGTTCTTC. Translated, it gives CATREYYNEQFF.